The 20 T cell receptor beta chains reported below all come from one sample, sequenced in a study of T-cell memory formation after mild COVID-19. Via MiXCR, TCRdb re-called the 5' RACE reads, giving one row per CDR3 protein. The sample shows 450,000 or so distinct CDR3 sequences, nearly 25% of them seen only once. Sequencing used PBMCs or a T cell subset sorted from them (not recorded which). These receptor sequences come from an adult woman who had mild COVID-19 (a few samples of this study predate the infection). Cell type and time point are not known.

The rearrangement joins TRBV7-9 to TRBJ2-3; D gene ambiguous. The CDR3 loop spans 13 amino acids. Germline lookup yields CDR1 SEHNR and CDR2 FQNEAQ (reference sequence). Trimming stripped 5 bases from V and 4 bases from J, with 10 bases between. CDR3 protein: CASSHTVSDTQYF. CDR3 DNA sequence: TGTGCCAGCAGCCACACTGTGTCAGATACGCAGTATTTT.

This chain joins TRBV20-1 and TRBJ2-6; D is unresolved. The V end was cut by 3 bases, the J end by 0 bases, with 9 bases between. The CDR3 consists of 15 residues. Germline loops: CDR1 DFQATT, CDR2 SNEGSKA (reference sequence). CDR3 in DNA: TGCAGTGCTAGGACACCTTTCTCTGGGGCCAACGTCCTGACTTTC. This gives the protein CSARTPFSGANVLTF.

J is TRBJ1-2 and V is TRBV27; the D gene is possibly TRBD1 (5 bases). The CDR3 covers 14 residues. V gave up 6 bases and J gave up 4 bases, with 15 bases separating them. Germline V gene lookup returns CDR1 MNHEY and CDR2 SMNVEV (reference sequence). The CDR3 DNA follows: TGTGCCAGCAGACCTCAGGGAGGCGGCTATGGCTACACCTTC. This codes for CASRPQGGGYGYTF.

This chain uses TRBV3-1 with TRBJ2-3; D is ambiguous. This CDR3 has 13 amino acids. The germline V and J ends were trimmed by 4 bases and 4 bases, with 9 bases remaining between them. Germline CDR1 reads LGHDT; CDR2 reads YNNKEL (reference sequence). The CDR3: CASSRQHADTQYF. In DNA form, the CDR3 reads TGTGCCAGCAGCCGCCAGCACGCAGATACGCAGTATTTT.

Many counts were recorded for this clonotype. V and J are TRBV4-1 and TRBJ1-1; the D gene is possibly TRBD1 (5 bases). This CDR3 is 15 amino acids long. Trimming shortened V by 0 bases and J by 4 bases, and 12 bases separated the two germline ends. Germline V gene sequence: CDR1 MGHRA, CDR2 YSYEKL. CDR3 in amino acids: CASSQDRGGATEAFF. CDR3 DNA: TGCGCCAGCAGCCAAGATCGGGGCGGGGCCACTGAAGCTTTCTTT.

The rearrangement uses TRBV7-3 and TRBJ2-3; D gene ambiguous. Per germline, CDR1 SGHTA and CDR2 FQGTGA. V was trimmed by 4 bases and J by 6 bases, leaving 11 bases between them. The CDR3 runs 13 residues. CDR3 residues: CASSSQDGDTQYF. The CDR3 bases are TGTGCCAGCAGCTCCCAGGACGGCGATACGCAGTATTTT. The full variable domain, its missing parts supplied by reference TRBV7-3 and TRBJ2-3, is GAGVSQTPSNKVTEKGKYVELRCDPISGHTALYWYRQSLGQGPEFLIYFQGTGAADDSGLPNDRFFAVRPEGSVSTLKIQRTERGDSAVYLCASSSQDGDTQYFGPGTRLTVL.

The chain is built from TRBV10-3 and TRBJ2-5; TRBD2 agrees at 11 bases. The CDR3 runs 19 residues. The V gene end was trimmed by 2 bases and the J gene end by 4 bases; junction bases not matched to a gene: 15. From germline, CDR1 is ENHRY and CDR2 SYGVKD. The CDR3 sequence: CAISEPRLAGGPALETQYF. The CDR3 region has the DNA TGTGCCATCAGTGAGCCGAGGCTAGCGGGAGGCCCCGCTTTAGAGACCCAGTACTTC.

This clonotype was detected a few times. The chain uses TRBV19 and TRBJ2-3; TRBD2 agrees at 11 bases. J was trimmed by 3 bases and V by 8 bases; bases with no gene match: 10. The CDR3 spans 16 residues. From germline, CDR1 is LNHDA and CDR2 SQIVND (reference sequence). CDR3 protein: CASGPLAGVGTDTQYF. The CDR3 nucleotides read TGTGCCAGTGGGCCACTAGCGGGAGTGGGGACAGATACGCAGTATTTT.

This clonotype was found a few times. The chain carries TRBV5-5 and TRBJ2-1; a weak D match, TRBD2 (6 bases). Germline assignment: CDR1 SGHKS and CDR2 YYEKEE (reference sequence). There are 15 residues in the CDR3. V gave up 1 base and J gave up 2 bases, with 10 bases separating them. The CDR3: CASSLYAGTYNEQFF. Here the CDR3 DNA reads TGTGCCAGCAGCTTGTACGCGGGGACCTACAATGAGCAGTTCTTC. Full variable domain (rest looked up from reference TRBV5-5 and TRBJ2-1): DAGVTQSPTHLIKTRGQQVTLRCSPISGHKSVSWYQQVLGQGPQFIFQYYEKEERGRGNFPDRFSARQFPNYSSELNVNALLLGDSALYLCASSLYAGTYNEQFFGPGTRLTVL.

The chain employs TRBV7-3 and TRBJ2-7; D unresolved. The germline gives CDR1 SGHTA, CDR2 FQGTGA. The CDR3 is 12 amino acids. Trimming cost V 4 bases and J 8 bases, with 12 bases left between them. CDR3 amino acids: CASSSERYQQYF. CDR3 in DNA: TGTGCCAGCAGCTCAGAACGGTATCAGCAGTACTTC.

In this sample, this clonotype turned up a few times. The chain uses TRBV4-3 and TRBJ2-5; the D gene could be TRBD1 or TRBD2 (5 bases each). Germline loops: CDR1 LGHNA, CDR2 YSLEER. This CDR3 region has 15 residues. The ends were cut back, 1 base at V and 3 bases at J, with 12 bases in the middle. CDR3 residues: CASSQGVGGKETQYF. The DNA for the CDR3 is TGCGCCAGCAGCCAAGGGGTTGGGGGAAAAGAGACCCAGTACTTC.

This clonotype has more than one count but fewer than ten. A junction end diverges from the germline sequence, so it may reflect a read error. The V and J genes are TRBV7-9 and TRBJ1-4, with 7 positions matching TRBD1. This CDR3 is 12 amino acids long. Germline assignment: CDR1 SEHNR and CDR2 FQNEAQ (reference sequence). CDR3 sequence reads: CASSQGQFGEIF. Written as DNA, the CDR3 is TGTGCCAGCAGCCAGGGACAGTTCGGTGAAATTTTT.

V usage is TRBV6-2 or TRBV6-3 and J usage is TRBJ2-7; D could derive from TRBD1 or TRBD2 (5 bases each). Germline V gene data show CDR1 as MNHEY and CDR2 as SVGEGT. The CDR3 is 11 residues long. V lost 6 bases and J 7 bases, leaving 10 bases between the germline ends. CDR3 amino acids: CASRDWTEQYF. The CDR3 nucleotides read TGTGCCAGCAGGGACTGGACAGAGCAGTACTTC.

The chain recombines TRBV5-1 with TRBJ2-7; tentative D call: TRBD1 (7 bases). V was clipped by 3 bases and J by 2 bases, with 12 bases between them. CDR1 is SGHRS and CDR2 is YFSETQ in the germline V gene. The CDR3 has 14 residues. The DNA of the CDR3 is TGCGCCAGCAGCTATCCAGGGGGGACCTACGAGCAGTACTTC. Amino acid sequence: CASSYPGGTYEQYF.

There are a few counts of this clonotype. The chain employs TRBV29-1 and TRBJ2-1; 11 bases are shared with TRBD2. This CDR3 is built from 18 residues. The V gene end was trimmed by 6 bases and the J gene end by 7 bases; junction bases not matched to a gene: 20. Germline loops: CDR1 SQVTM, CDR2 ANQGSEA. CDR3 DNA: TGCAGCGTCCTCCCCCTTCTAGCGGGGGGCCGCCGACTTAATGAGCAGTTCTTC. Encoded protein: CSVLPLLAGGRRLNEQFF.

The rearrangement joins TRBV6-6 to TRBJ2-7, with D uncertain. The CDR3 covers 15 residues. With 0 bases removed from V and 5 bases from J, the gap between germline ends came to 14 bases. Germline CDR1 and CDR2: MNHNY and SVGAGI (reference sequence). In DNA, the CDR3 is TGTGCCAGCAGTTACTCACGCTTGTTGGGCGACGAGCAGTACTTC. Encoded protein: CASSYSRLLGDEQYF.

The table lists this clonotype with a count of one. The chain links TRBV7-9 to TRBJ2-6; tentative D call: TRBD1 (5 bases). The CDR3 totals 17 residues. Per germline, CDR1 SEHNR and CDR2 FQNEAQ (reference sequence). Trimming pared 2 bases from V and 0 bases from J, leaving 11 bases between. CDR3 residues: CASSLRWGSSGANVLTF. The CDR3 DNA sequence: TGTGCCAGCAGCTTACGGTGGGGCAGCTCTGGGGCCAACGTCCTGACTTTC.

The sample holds many counts of this clonotype. V and J are TRBV12-3 or TRBV12-4 and TRBJ1-2; 9 nucleotides agree with TRBD1. CDR3 length: 15 residues. J was trimmed by 5 bases and V by 6 bases; bases with no gene match: 10. This CDR3 is CASSLRRDRAYGYTF. Here the CDR3 DNA reads TGTGCCAGCAGCCTCCGCCGGGACAGGGCTTATGGCTACACCTTC.

This chain connects TRBV29-1 to TRBJ2-5; the match to TRBD2 covers 8 bases. Germline V CDR1 and CDR2: SQVTM, ANQGSEA. Trimming removed 5 bases from V and 5 bases from J; junction bases left unmatched: 10. This CDR3 contains 14 residues. The CDR3 loop is CSVRGGGPGETQYF. The CDR3 nucleotides are TGCAGCGTTCGGGGCGGGGGGCCAGGGGAGACCCAGTACTTC.

This sequence joins TRBV20-1 and TRBJ2-5, with unresolved D. V was pared by 1 base and J by 5 bases, with 17 bases between. Germline V gives CDR1 DFQATT, CDR2 SNEGSKA (reference sequence). The CDR3 runs 15 residues. The DNA for the CDR3 is TGCAGTGCTAGAGTGTCAGACCGCGAGATCGAGACCCAGTACTTC. It yields the protein CSARVSDREIETQYF.